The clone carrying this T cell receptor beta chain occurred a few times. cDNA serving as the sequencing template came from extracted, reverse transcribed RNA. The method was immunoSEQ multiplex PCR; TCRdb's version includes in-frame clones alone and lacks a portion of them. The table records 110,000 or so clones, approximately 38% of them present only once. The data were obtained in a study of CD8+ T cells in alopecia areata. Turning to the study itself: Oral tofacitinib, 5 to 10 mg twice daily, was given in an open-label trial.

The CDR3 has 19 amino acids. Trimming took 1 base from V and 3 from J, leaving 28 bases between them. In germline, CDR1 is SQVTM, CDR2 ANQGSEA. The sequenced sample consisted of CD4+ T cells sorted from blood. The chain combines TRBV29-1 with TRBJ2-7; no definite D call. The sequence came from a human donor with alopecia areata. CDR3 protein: CSVEAYSSGVNLPGYEQYF. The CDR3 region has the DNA TGCAGCGTTGAAGCCTATTCAAGTGGTGTCAATCTCCCGGGCTACGAGCAGTACTTC.